This TCR beta chain was identified in a study of cytomegalovirus exposure and HLA in healthy donors. Study conclusions and caveats: What a later analysis showed was that several of the most significant clusters appeared linked to common viral pathogens. Rates of TCR association differed by HLA locus in a later analysis, with DRB1 highest and HLA-C lowest. Later on, analysis showed that most CMV-associated TCR beta chains appeared to be HLA-restricted.

A word on this clone: Its antigen is currently unknown.

60 Vbeta and 13 Jbeta primers were used in PCR. Under the authors' procedure: As a later analysis found, there were 70 million to 100 million unique TCR beta chains, of which 8.5 million to 14 million were shared. Assay used: immunoSEQ multiplex PCR; TCRdb lists only in-frame clones, some missing. That table supplies the V and J calls and clone size; D and trimming were determined from the DNA. The sample records 120,000 to 150,000 clones, 73% being singletons. The CDR3 spans 13 residues. Germline CDR1 MNHNS, CDR2 SASEGT. V lost 0 bases, J lost 11 bases, and 11 bases lay in between. Material: PBMCs. This TCR was recovered from a human donor in good health. This chain uses TRBV6-1 with TRBJ1-5; D gene ambiguous. In nucleotides, the CDR3 is TGTGCCAGCAGTGAAGCGCTGAGCTTGGCCCAGCATTTT. Its translation is CASSEALSLAQHF.